The 17 T cell receptor beta chains given below trace back to one sample, sequenced in a study of cytomegalovirus exposure and HLA in healthy donors. 13 Jbeta primers and 60 Vbeta primers were used for the PCR. Here immunoSEQ multiplex PCR was the method, and the copy in TCRdb shows in-frame clones only, minus some. The repertoire holds roughly 130,000 clones, with 60% to 85% as singletons. Sequencing used PBMCs. These receptors were taken from a human donor in good health.

This chain connects TRBV5-1 to TRBJ1-1, with 7 bases fitting TRBD1. Germline trimming cut 5 bases from V and 5 bases from J; bases unmatched to any gene: 9. The germline V gene has CDR1 SGHRS and CDR2 YFSETQ. This CDR3 spans 14 amino acids. CDR3 amino acids: CASSTGERGTEAFF. CDR3 in DNA: TGCGCCAGCAGTACAGGGGAGAGGGGAACTGAAGCTTTCTTT.

The genes are TRBV19 and TRBJ2-3; D unresolved. V was clipped by 4 bases and J by 3 bases, with 14 bases between them. The CDR3 covers 15 residues. The germline V gene has CDR1 LNHDA and CDR2 SQIVND (reference sequence). The CDR3 sequence: CASSTWSSVTDTQYF. CDR3 coding DNA: TGTGCCAGTAGTACCTGGAGCTCGGTAACAGATACGCAGTATTTT.

The J gene is TRBJ1-5, the V gene TRBV5-1; 8 nucleotides match TRBD1. CDR3 length equals 15 residues. Germline-derived CDR1 and CDR2 are SGHRS and YFSETQ. With 4 bases clipped from V and 4 bases from J, the junction kept 7 bases outside the gene matches. The CDR3, as DNA: TGCGCCAGCAGCCTTACCGGGACAGGTAATCAGCCCCAGCATTTT. This sequence encodes CASSLTGTGNQPQHF. The variable domain in full, completed from reference TRBV5-1 and TRBJ1-5, reads KAGVTQTPRYLIKTRGQQVTLSCSPISGHRSVSWYQQTPGQGLQFLFEYFSETQRNKGNFPGRFSGRQFSNSRSEMNVSTLELGDSALYLCASSLTGTGNQPQHFGDGTRLSIL.

The V and J genes are TRBV20-1 and TRBJ1-1, with TRBD1 identical over 10 bases. CDR1 DFQATT and CDR2 SNEGSKA come from the germline V gene (reference sequence). V trimming: 6 bases; J trimming: 11 bases; junction bases outside the gene matches: 6. The CDR3 sequence is 11 residues long. The CDR3 is CSARQGALAFF. The CDR3 nucleotides are TGCAGTGCAAGACAGGGGGCTTTGGCTTTCTTT.

This chain links TRBV6-1 with TRBJ1-1; D unclear. Germline V gives CDR1 MNHNS, CDR2 SASEGT. The CDR3 runs 15 residues. Between the trimmed V and J ends, which lost 10 bases and 6 bases, there was a span of 24 bases. The CDR3 sequence is CAIGRSDHSGAEAFF. The CDR3 bases are TGTGCCATCGGACGATCGGATCATTCCGGGGCTGAAGCTTTCTTT.

This clone appeared once. Sequence at one end of the junction differs from germline and may be a read error. The rearrangement links TRBV2 to TRBJ2-7; 8 nucleotides agree with TRBD2. The CDR3 contains 14 residues. CDR1 is SNHLY and CDR2 is FYNNEI in the germline V gene. The CDR3 reads CASREAGAAYEQYF. The CDR3 DNA sequence: TGTGCCAGCAGAGAAGCGGGGGCCGCCTACGAGCAGTACTTC.

V gene TRBV7-9 combines with J gene TRBJ1-3; 8 positions agree with TRBD1. The J segment lost 6 bases and the V segment lost 5 bases, leaving 9 bases of the junction unmatched. Looked up from germline, CDR1 is SEHNR and CDR2 is FQNEAQ (reference sequence). The CDR3 totals 15 residues. CDR3 DNA: TGTGCCAGCAGCCCCCCCGGGACAGGCGAAAACACCATATATTTT. Its protein is CASSPPGTGENTIYF.

The chain has TRBV5-8 and TRBJ2-1; no reliable D call. This CDR3 region has 12 residues. Trimming left V 1 base short and J 6 bases short, with 5 bases between. Per the germline V gene, CDR1 is SGHTS and CDR2 is YDEGEE. DNA for the CDR3: TGTGCCAGCAGCTTGCTCCCCAATGAGCAGTTCTTC. Translating it yields CASSLLPNEQFF.

The chain links TRBV15 to TRBJ1-3, with D unresolved. CDR1 and CDR2 from the germline V gene are LNHNV and YYDKDF (reference sequence). The CDR3 is 15 residues long. Trimming took off 5 bases at V and 0 bases at J, with 11 bases between the two ends. This CDR3 is CATSPGRFSGNTIYF. Here the CDR3 DNA reads TGTGCCACCAGCCCAGGCAGGTTCTCTGGAAACACCATATATTTT. The variable domain in full, with the rest retrieved from reference TRBV15 and TRBJ1-3, is DAMVIQNPRYQVTQFGKPVTLSCSQTLNHNVMYWYQQKSSQAPKLLFHYYDKDFNNEADTPDNFQSRRPNTSFCFLDIRSPGLGDTAMYLCATSPGRFSGNTIYFGEGSWLTVV.

This clone turned up a few times. The CDR3 DNA is TGCGCCAGCAGCCTAACAGGGTGGGGCGAAAAACTGTTTTTT. Its protein is CASSLTGWGEKLFF. The chain couples TRBV5-1 to TRBJ1-4; D may be TRBD1 (6 bases). The CDR3 contains 14 residues. With 4 bases removed from V and 8 bases from J, the gap between germline ends came to 15 bases. CDR1 is SGHRS and CDR2 is YFSETQ in the germline V gene.

This clone has more than one count but fewer than ten. In DNA, the CDR3 is TGTGCCAGCACACAGACACCACTAGGCAATGAGCAGTTCTTC. It codes for CASTQTPLGNEQFF. The chain has TRBV5-6 and TRBJ2-1; possibly TRBD2 for D (5 bases). V was trimmed by 6 bases and J by 6 bases, leaving 16 bases between them. The CDR3 length is 14 residues. Germline V gene sequence: CDR1 SGHDT, CDR2 YYEEEE. Full variable domain (rest looked up from reference TRBV5-6 and TRBJ2-1): DAGVTQSPTHLIKTRGQQVTLRCSPKSGHDTVSWYQQALGQGPQFIFQYYEEEERQRGNFPDRFSGHQFPNYSSELNVNALLLGDSALYLCASTQTPLGNEQFFGPGTRLTVL.

The V gene is TRBV15, the J gene TRBJ1-5; 7 nucleotides agree with TRBD1. The CDR3 sequence is 15 residues long. CDR1 LNHNV and CDR2 YYDKDF come from the germline V gene (reference sequence). With V trimmed by 1 base and J by 4 bases, 4 bases remained unmatched. The CDR3 DNA reads TGTGCCACCAGCAGAGGAACAGGGGAAAATCAGCCCCAGCATTTT. Translation gives CATSRGTGENQPQHF.

The V call is TRBV29-1, the J call TRBJ1-1, with D possibly matching TRBD1 (5 bases). The CDR3 sequence is 13 residues long. Trimming cost V 6 bases and J 1 base, with 12 bases left between them. Germline assignment: CDR1 SQVTM and CDR2 ANQGSEA. The CDR3 spells CSVPETANTEAFF. CDR3 DNA: TGCAGCGTGCCCGAGACAGCGAACACTGAAGCTTTCTTT.

CDR3 coding DNA: TGCGCCAGCAGCTTGGACGGGGGGCCACAAGAGACCCAGTACTTC. Its protein is CASSLDGGPQETQYF. The chain combines TRBV5-1 with TRBJ2-5; TRBD2 is a possible D gene (7 bases). The V gene lost 0 bases and the J gene lost 2 bases, with 11 bases spanning the gap. This CDR3 spans 15 amino acids. Germline assignment: CDR1 SGHRS and CDR2 YFSETQ.

V and J are TRBV10-3 and TRBJ2-1; 12 bases match TRBD2. The germline CDR1 and CDR2 sequences are ENHRY and SYGVKD. Losses at the gene ends were 3 bases for V and 6 bases for J; bases not matched to a gene: 12. The CDR3 is 18 residues long. This chain's CDR3 is CAISDPSGGALKGNEQFF. In DNA, the CDR3 is TGTGCCATCAGTGATCCTAGCGGGGGGGCCCTAAAGGGCAATGAGCAGTTCTTC.

The J gene is TRBJ1-5, the V gene TRBV6-6; TRBD1 might be the D (5 bases). Trimming removed 1 base from V and 0 bases from J, with 10 bases in between. The CDR3 extends over 16 amino acids. Germline V gene lookup returns CDR1 MNHNY and CDR2 SVGAGI (reference sequence). The CDR3 nucleotides read TGTGCCAGCAGTTACTTGGGGGGTCGTAGCAATCAGCCCCAGCATTTT. The encoded protein is CASSYLGGRSNQPQHF.

The chain employs TRBV6-5 and TRBJ2-1; TRBD1 agrees at 9 bases. The CDR3 sequence is 15 residues long. V lost 6 bases to trimming and J lost 5 bases; unmatched junction nucleotides: 8. Germline CDR1 is MNHEY and CDR2 is SVGAGI. The CDR3 loop is CASSFNRGRDNEQFF. CDR3 bases: TGTGCCAGCAGCTTTAACAGGGGGCGAGACAATGAGCAGTTCTTC.